The present entry profiles one TCR beta chain with its context. The target antigen is unknown. The CDR3 covers 14 residues. Germline lookup yields CDR1 SGHRS and CDR2 YFSETQ. V shed 4 bases and J 2 bases; nucleotides not matched to a gene: 4. Extraction of total RNA was performed on unfractionated whole blood. The data are from a study of human T cells and chemical hapten exposure. The overall study: Small pooled library volume differences chiefly drove per-sample TCR yield variation. Broader study findings: DPC sensitization did not alter TCRs above 1 in 1000 frequency.

Unique molecular identifiers were attached to individual cDNA molecules within the library. TCRdb re-called the 5' RACE reads through MiXCR, storing one row per CDR3 protein. Of tens of thousands of distinct CDR3 sequences listed, 15% to 20% are singletons. The chain joins TRBV5-1 to TRBJ1-1, with 8 bases matching TRBD1. The receptor's source is a female donor in good health. The CDR3 spells CASSVTGDNTEAFF. For the CDR3, the DNA is TGCGCCAGCAGCGTGACAGGGGACAACACTGAAGCTTTCTTT.